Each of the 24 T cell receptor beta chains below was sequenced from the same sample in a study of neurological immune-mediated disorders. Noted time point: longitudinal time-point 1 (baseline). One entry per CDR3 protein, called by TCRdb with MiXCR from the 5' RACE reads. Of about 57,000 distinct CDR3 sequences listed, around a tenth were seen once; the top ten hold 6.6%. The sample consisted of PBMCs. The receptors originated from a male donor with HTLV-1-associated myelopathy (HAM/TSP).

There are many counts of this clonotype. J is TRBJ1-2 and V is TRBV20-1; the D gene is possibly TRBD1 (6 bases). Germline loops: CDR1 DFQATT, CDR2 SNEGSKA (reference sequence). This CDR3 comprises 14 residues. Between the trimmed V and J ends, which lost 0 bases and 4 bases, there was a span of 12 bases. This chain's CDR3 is CSARESGTTYGYTF. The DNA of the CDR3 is TGCAGTGCTAGAGAGAGTGGGACAACCTATGGCTACACCTTC.

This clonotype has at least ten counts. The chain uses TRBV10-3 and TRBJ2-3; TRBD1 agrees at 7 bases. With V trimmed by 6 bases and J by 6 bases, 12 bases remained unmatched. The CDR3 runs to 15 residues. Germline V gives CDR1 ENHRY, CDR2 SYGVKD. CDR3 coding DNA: TGTGCCATCAGCTCGGAGACAGGGCCCAGTGATACGCAGTATTTT. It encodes CAISSETGPSDTQYF.

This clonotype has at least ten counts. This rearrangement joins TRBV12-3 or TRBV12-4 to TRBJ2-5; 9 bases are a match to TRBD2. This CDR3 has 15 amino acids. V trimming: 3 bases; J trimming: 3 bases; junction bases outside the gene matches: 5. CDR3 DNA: TGTGCCAGCAGTTTCATGGGACTAGCAGAAGAGACCCAGTACTTC. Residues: CASSFMGLAEETQYF.

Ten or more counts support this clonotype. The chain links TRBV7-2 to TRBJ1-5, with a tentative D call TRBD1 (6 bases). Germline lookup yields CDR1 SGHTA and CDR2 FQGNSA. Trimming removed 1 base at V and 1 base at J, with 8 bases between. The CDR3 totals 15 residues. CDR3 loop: CASSLGQGSNQPQHF. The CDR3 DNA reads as TGTGCCAGCAGCTTAGGCCAGGGGAGCAATCAGCCCCAGCATTTT.

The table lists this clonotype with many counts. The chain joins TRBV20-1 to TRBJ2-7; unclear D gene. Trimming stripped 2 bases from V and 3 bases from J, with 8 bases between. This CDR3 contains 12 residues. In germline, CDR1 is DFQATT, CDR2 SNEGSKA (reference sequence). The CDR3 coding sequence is TGCAGTGCTAGAAGGACCGACTACGAGCAGTACTTC. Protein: CSARRTDYEQYF.

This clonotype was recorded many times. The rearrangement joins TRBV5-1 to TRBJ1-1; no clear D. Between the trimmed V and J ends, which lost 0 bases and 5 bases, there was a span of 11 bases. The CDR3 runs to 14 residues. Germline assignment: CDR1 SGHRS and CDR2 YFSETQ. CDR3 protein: CASSLESRGTEAFF. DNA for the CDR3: TGCGCCAGCAGCTTGGAGAGTCGAGGGACTGAAGCTTTCTTT.

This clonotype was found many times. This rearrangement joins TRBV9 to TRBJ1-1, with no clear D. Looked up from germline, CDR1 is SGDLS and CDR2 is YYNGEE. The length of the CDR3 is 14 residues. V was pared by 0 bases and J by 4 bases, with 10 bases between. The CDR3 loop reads CASSVEVGSTEAFF. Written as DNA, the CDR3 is TGTGCCAGCAGCGTAGAAGTGGGTAGCACTGAAGCTTTCTTT.

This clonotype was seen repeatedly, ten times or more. CDR3 coding DNA: TGTGCCAGCACTCTGGCTGAAGCTTTCTTT. It specifies CASTLAEAFF. The chain recombines TRBV3-1 with TRBJ1-1; D is ambiguous. Germline lookup yields CDR1 LGHDT and CDR2 YNNKEL (reference sequence). V was pared by 7 bases and J by 6 bases, with 6 bases between. This CDR3 has 10 amino acids.

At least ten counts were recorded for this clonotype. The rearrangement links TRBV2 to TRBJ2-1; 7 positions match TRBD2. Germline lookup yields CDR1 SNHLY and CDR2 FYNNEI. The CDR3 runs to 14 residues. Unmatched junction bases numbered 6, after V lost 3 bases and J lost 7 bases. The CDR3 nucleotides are TGTGCCAGCAGTGAGAGCCAGGGAGGGAATGAGCAGTTCTTC. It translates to CASSESQGGNEQFF.

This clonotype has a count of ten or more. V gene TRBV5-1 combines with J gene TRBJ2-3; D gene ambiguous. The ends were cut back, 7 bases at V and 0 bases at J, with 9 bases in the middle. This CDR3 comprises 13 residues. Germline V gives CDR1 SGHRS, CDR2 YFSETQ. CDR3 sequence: CASRLDSTDTQYF. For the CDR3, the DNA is TGCGCCAGCCGACTGGATAGCACAGATACGCAGTATTTT.

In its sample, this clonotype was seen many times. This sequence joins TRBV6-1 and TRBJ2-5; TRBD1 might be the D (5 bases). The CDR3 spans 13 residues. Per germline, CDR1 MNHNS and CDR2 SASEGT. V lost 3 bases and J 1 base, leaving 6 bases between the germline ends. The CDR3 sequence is CASSDQGQETQYF. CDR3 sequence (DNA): TGTGCCAGCAGTGATCAGGGCCAAGAGACCCAGTACTTC.

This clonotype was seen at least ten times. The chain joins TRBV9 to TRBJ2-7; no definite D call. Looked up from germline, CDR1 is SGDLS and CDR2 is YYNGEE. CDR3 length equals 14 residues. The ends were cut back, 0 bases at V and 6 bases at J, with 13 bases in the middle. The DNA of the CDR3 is TGTGCCAGCAGCGTAGACGCCCGGCATGGCGAGCAGTACTTC. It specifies CASSVDARHGEQYF.

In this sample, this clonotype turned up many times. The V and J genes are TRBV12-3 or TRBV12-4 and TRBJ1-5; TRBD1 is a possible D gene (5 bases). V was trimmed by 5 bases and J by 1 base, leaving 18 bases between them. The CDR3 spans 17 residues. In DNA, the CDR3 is TGTGCCAGCAGTCCCCTTCCTGGGGGGATAAGCAATCAGCCCCAGCATTTT. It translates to CASSPLPGGISNQPQHF.

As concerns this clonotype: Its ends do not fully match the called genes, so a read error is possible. For the CDR3, the DNA is TGCTCCAGCAAAGAAGGGGTACCGAACACTGAAGCTTTCTTT. Its translation is CSSKEGVPNTEAFF. V usage is TRBV4-3 and J usage is TRBJ1-1, with a possible D match to TRBD1 (5 bases). The CDR3 runs to 14 residues. Germline-derived CDR1 and CDR2 are LGHNA and YSLEER.

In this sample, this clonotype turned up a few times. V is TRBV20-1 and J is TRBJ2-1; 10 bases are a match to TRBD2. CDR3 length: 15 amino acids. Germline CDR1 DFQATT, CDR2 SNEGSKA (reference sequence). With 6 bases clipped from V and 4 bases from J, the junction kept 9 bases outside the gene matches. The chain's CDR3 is CSAPETSGAYNEQFF. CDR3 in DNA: TGCAGTGCACCTGAAACTAGCGGGGCGTACAATGAGCAGTTCTTC.

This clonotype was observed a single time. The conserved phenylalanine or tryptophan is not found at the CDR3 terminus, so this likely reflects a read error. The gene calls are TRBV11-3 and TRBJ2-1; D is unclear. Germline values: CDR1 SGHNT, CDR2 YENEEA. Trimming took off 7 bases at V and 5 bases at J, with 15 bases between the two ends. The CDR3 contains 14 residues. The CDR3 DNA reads TGTGCCAGCAACCTATACGGACGCCACAATGAGCAGTTCTTA. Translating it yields CASNLYGRHNEQFL.

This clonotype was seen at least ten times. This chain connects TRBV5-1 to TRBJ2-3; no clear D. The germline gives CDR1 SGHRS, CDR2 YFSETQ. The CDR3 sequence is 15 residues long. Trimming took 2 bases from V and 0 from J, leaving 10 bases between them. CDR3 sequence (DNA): TGCGCCAGCAGCTTATACGCCGGGAGCACAGATACGCAGTATTTT. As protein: CASSLYAGSTDTQYF.

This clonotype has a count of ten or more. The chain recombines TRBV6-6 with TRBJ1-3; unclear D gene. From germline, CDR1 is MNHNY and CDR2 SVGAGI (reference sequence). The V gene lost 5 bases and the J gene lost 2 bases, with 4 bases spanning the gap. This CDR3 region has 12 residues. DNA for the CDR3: TGTGCCAGCAGTGCGACTGGAAACACCATATATTTT. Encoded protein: CASSATGNTIYF.

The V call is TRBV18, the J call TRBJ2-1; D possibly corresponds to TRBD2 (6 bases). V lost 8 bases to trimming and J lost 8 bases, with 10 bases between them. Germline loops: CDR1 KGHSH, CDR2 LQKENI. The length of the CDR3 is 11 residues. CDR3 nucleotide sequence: TGTGCCAGCCGCTCGGGGGATGAGCAGTTCTTC. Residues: CASRSGDEQFF.

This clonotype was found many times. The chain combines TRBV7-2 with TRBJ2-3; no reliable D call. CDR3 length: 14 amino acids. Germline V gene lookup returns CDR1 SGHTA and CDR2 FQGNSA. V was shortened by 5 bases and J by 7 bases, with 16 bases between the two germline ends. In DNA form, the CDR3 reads TGTGCCAGCAGCCGAATTAACAGTCTTTATACGCAGTATTTT. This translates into CASSRINSLYTQYF.

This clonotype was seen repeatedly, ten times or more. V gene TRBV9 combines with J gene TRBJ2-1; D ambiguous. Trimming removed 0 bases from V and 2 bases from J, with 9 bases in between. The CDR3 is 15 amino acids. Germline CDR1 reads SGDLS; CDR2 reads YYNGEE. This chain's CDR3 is CASSVGTQAYNEQFF. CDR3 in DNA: TGTGCCAGCAGCGTAGGAACACAAGCCTACAATGAGCAGTTCTTC. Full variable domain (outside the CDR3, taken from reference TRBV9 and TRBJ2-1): DSGVTQTPKHLITATGQRVTLRCSPRSGDLSVYWYQQSLDQGLQFLIQYYNGEERAKGNILERFSAQQFPDLHSELNLSSLELGDSALYFCASSVGTQAYNEQFFGPGTRLTVL.

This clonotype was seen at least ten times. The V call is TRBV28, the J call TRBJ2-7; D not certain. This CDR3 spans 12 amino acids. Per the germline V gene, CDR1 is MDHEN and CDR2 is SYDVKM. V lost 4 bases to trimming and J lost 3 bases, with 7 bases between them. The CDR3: CASSYGVYEQYF. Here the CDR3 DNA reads TGTGCCAGCAGTTATGGGGTCTACGAGCAGTACTTC.

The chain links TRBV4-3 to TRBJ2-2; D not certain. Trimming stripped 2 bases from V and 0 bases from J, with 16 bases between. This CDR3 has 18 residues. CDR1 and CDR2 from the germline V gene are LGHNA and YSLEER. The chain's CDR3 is CASSQKLLTSANTGELFF. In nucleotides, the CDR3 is TGCGCCAGCAGCCAAAAACTCCTGACATCTGCGAACACCGGGGAGCTGTTTTTT.

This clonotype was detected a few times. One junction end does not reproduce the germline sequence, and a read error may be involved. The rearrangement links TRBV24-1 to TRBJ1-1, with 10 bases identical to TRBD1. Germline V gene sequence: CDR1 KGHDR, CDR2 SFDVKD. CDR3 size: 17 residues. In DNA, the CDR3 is TGTGCTACCAGTGACCAAGACAGGGGGCCATCTGGGTTCGAAGCTTTCTTT. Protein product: CATSDQDRGPSGFEAFF.